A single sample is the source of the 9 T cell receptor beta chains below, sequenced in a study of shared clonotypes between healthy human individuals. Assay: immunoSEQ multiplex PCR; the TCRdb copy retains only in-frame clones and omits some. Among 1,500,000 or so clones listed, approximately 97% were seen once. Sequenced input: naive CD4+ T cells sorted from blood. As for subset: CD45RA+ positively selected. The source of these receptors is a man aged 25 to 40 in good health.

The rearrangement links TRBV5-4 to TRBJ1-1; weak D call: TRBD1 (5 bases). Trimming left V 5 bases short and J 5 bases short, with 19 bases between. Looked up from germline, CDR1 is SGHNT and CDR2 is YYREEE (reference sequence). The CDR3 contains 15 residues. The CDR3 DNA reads TGTGCCAGCAGTCCCGGGACGGCCTCGGATACTGAAGCTTTCTTT. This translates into CASSPGTASDTEAFF.

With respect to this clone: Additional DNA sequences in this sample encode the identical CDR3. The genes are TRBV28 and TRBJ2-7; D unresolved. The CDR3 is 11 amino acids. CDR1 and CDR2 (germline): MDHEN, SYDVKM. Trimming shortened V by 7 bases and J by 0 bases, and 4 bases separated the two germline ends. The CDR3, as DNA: TGTGCCAGCACTTCCTCCTACGAGCAGTACTTC. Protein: CASTSSYEQYF.

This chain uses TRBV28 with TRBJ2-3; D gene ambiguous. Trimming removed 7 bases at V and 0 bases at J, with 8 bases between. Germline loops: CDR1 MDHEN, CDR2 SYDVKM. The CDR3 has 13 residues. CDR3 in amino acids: CASNVPSTDTQYF. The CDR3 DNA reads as TGTGCCAGCAACGTTCCTAGCACAGATACGCAGTATTTT.

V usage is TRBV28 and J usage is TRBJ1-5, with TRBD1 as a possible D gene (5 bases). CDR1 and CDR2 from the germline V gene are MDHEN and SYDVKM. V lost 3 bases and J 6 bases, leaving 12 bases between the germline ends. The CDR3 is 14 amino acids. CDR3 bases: TGTGCCAGCAGTTTTGCCGGGGCGGGTCAGCCCCAGCATTTT. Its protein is CASSFAGAGQPQHF. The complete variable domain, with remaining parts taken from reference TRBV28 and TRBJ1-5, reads DVKVTQSSRYLVKRTGEKVFLECVQDMDHENMFWYRQDPGLGLRLIYFSYDVKMKEKGDIPEGYSVSREKKERFSLILESASTNQTSMYLCASSFAGAGQPQHFGDGTRLSIL.

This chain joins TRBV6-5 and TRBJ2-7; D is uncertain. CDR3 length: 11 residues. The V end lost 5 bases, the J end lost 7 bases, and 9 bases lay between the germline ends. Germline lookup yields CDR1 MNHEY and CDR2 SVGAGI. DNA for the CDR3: TGTGCCAGCAGTGAAGTTTTGGAGCAGTACTTC. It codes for CASSEVLEQYF.

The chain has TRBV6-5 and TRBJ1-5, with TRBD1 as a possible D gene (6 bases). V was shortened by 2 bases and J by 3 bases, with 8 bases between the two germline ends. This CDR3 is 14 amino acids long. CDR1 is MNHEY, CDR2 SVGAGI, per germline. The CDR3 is CASSYGTPNQPQHF. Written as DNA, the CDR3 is TGTGCCAGCAGTTACGGGACACCCAATCAGCCCCAGCATTTT.

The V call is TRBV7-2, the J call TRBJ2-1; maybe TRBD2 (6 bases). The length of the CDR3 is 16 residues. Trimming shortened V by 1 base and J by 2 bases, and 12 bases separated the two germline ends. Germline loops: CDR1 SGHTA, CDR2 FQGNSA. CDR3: CASSLEGGPTYNEQFF. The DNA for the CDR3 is TGTGCCAGCAGCTTAGAGGGAGGTCCTACCTACAATGAGCAGTTCTTC.

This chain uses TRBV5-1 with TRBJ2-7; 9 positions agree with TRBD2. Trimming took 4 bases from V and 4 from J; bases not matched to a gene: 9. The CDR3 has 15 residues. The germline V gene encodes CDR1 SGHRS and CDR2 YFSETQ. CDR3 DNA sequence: TGCGCCAGCAGCCCAGCGGGAGGAGCGATTTACGAGCAGTACTTC. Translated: CASSPAGGAIYEQYF.

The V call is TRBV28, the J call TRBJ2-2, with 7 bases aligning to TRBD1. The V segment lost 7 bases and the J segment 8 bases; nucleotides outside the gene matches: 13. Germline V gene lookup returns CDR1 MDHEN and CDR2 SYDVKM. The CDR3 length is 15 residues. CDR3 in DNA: TGTGCCAGCAATTCGTTGACAGGGTTTCCAGGGGAGCTGTTTTTT. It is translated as CASNSLTGFPGELFF.